The clone carrying this T cell receptor (beta chain) was counted only a few times. Its antigen remains unidentified. This record comes from a study of metastatic and nonmetastatic thyroid tumors. On the study more broadly: Malignant thyroid and benign thyroid patients provided blood and tumor or nodule tissue whose repertoires were compared.

CDR3 length: 15 amino acids. V dropped 3 bases and J dropped 2 bases, with 14 bases sitting between them. CDR1 is MDHEN, CDR2 SYDVKM, per germline. Study-wide results and caveats: According to reports, the diversity of TCR beta was significantly higher in malignant thyroid tumors than in benign nodules, and this held in both blood and tumor samples.

Until they underwent thyroid surgery, no patient had received any treatment. In the original processing: Researchers built a distant-metastasis classifier for papillary thyroid cancer that drew on CDR3 differences across clinicopathological groups. TCRdb re-analyzed the PCR reads using MiXCR. The V and J calls come from TCRdb's annotation, not from the publication. Of 7,500 to 10,000 clones in the sample, 35% are singletons; the top ten hold about a fifth. This clonotype originated in a female donor with papillary thyroid cancer or a benign thyroid nodule (not recorded which). Some clones in this sample may be carry-over from other donors' samples. The specimen was tumor tissue. J is TRBJ2-7 and V is TRBV28; D might be TRBD1 (7 bases). CDR3 in amino acids: CASSFWGDSPYEQYF. Here the CDR3 DNA reads TGTGCCAGCAGTTTTTGGGGGGACAGTCCCTACGAGCAGTACTTC.